One and the same sample provided the 5 T cell receptor beta chains below, sequenced in a study of lymphopenia after photon versus proton radiotherapy. Sequencing used immunoSEQ multiplex PCR; TCRdb keeps in-frame clones, though not all of them. This sample yields tens of thousands of clones, of which around 87% are seen a single time; about 2.3% belongs to the top ten. The sample consisted of peripheral blood, taken from a patient treated with photon-based radiotherapy. These receptors were collected from a man aged 40-49 years with gastric cancer.

This clone has only a few counts. The chain uses TRBV7-2 and TRBJ1-1; 9 positions match TRBD1. Germline lookup yields CDR1 SGHTA and CDR2 FQGNSA. The CDR3 sequence is 18 residues long. Trimming at V came to 0 bases and at J to 0 bases, leaving 8 bases not matched to a gene. The CDR3 reads CASSLALGTGTMNTEAFF. The CDR3 coding sequence is TGTGCCAGCAGCTTAGCGCTCGGGACAGGGACCATGAACACTGAAGCTTTCTTT.

This chain joins TRBV7-2 and TRBJ2-5, with 7 bases fitting TRBD1. The germline V gene encodes CDR1 SGHTA and CDR2 FQGNSA. The CDR3 extends over 15 amino acids. V trimming: 4 bases; J trimming: 6 bases; junction bases outside the gene matches: 11. The CDR3, as DNA: TGTGCCAGCAGCTCCCCGGGACAGATCGGGAAGACCCAGTACTTC. As protein: CASSSPGQIGKTQYF.

This rearrangement joins TRBV9 to TRBJ1-6; perhaps TRBD1 as D (6 bases). The CDR3 is 15 amino acids. V shed 4 bases and J shed 1 base, with 9 bases lying between them. CDR1 and CDR2 from the germline V gene are SGDLS and YYNGEE. The CDR3 loop reads CASSSQGSYNSPLHF. The DNA for the CDR3 is TGTGCCAGCAGCTCACAGGGTTCCTATAATTCACCCCTCCACTTT.

The chain employs TRBV7-2 and TRBJ1-2; D is perhaps TRBD1 (6 bases). The CDR3 is 15 residues long. The germline V gene has CDR1 SGHTA and CDR2 FQGNSA. Trimming removed 5 bases from V and 4 bases from J, with 17 bases in between. The CDR3 protein is CASSPDLDSSYGYTF. CDR3 DNA: TGTGCCAGCAGCCCCGACCTGGACAGTTCCTATGGCTACACCTTC.

This clone has a single count. The chain carries TRBV10-3 and TRBJ2-1, with 14 positions matching TRBD2. The CDR3 contains 18 residues. Germline CDR1 and CDR2: ENHRY and SYGVKD. Trimming took 4 bases from V and 3 from J; bases not matched to a gene: 8. DNA for the CDR3: TGTGCCATCAGTGCGGGACTAGCGGGGGCCACTCTCTACAATGAGCAGTTCTTC. Its protein product is CAISAGLAGATLYNEQFF.